This entry is about one TCR beta chain. CDR3 length: 13 residues. The germline V gene has CDR1 MNHNY and CDR2 SVGAGI (reference sequence). Alongside a J-beta primer mix, a sample-barcoded 5' primer served in a second PCR lasting about 7 to 11 cycles. Template switching added a 12-random-nucleotide identifier to every cDNA molecule. Every sample gave at least 2.5 million paired-end reads containing CDR3. TCRdb used MiXCR to reprocess the 5' RACE reads, holding one entry per CDR3 protein. The sample records under 2,000,000 distinct CDR3 sequences, 49% being singletons. The donors, all healthy, were Caucasians living in Russia, aged 6 to 90. Every donor provided 7.5 to 10 milliliters of peripheral blood. The entry originates in a study of blood T cells in healthy people across ages.

The chain joins TRBV6-6 to TRBJ2-7; tentative D call: TRBD1 (5 bases). The J call may not be correct, given that the DNA end is closer to TRBJ2-5. Sample: blood. The sequence was collected from a woman between 40 and 55 years old in good health. CDR3 amino acids: CASNDRRQETQYF. Here the CDR3 DNA reads TGTGCCAGCAACGACAGACGACAAGAGACCCAGTACTTC.